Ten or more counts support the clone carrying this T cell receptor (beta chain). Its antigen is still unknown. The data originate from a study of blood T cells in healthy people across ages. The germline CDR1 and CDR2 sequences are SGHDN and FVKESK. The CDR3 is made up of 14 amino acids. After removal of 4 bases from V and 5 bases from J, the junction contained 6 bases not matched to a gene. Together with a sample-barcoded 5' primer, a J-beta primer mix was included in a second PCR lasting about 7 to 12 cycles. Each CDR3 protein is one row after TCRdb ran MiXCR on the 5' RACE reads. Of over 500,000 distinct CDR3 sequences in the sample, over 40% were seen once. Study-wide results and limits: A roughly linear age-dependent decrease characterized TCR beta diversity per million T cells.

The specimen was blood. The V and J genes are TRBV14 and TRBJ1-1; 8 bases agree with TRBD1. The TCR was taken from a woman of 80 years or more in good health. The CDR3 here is CASSLRTGRTEAFF. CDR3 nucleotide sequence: TGTGCCAGCAGCCTTCGGACAGGGCGGACTGAAGCTTTCTTT.